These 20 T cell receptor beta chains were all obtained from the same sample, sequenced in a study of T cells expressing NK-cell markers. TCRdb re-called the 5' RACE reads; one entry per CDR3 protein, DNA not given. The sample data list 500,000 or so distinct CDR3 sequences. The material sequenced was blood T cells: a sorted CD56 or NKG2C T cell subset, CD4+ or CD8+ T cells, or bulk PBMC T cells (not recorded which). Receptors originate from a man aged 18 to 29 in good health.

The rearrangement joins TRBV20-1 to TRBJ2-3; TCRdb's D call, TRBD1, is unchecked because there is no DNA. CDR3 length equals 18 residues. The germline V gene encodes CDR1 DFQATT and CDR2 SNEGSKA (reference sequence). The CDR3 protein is CSARGTGTGLARRNTQYF.

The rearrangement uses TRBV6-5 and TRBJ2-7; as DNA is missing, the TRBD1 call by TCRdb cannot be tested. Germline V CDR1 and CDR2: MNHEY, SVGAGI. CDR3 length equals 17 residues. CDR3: CASSYSRPRGVSYEQYF.

The chain's CDR3 is CASSQDRDGSANTGELFF. V is TRBV4-2 and J is TRBJ2-2; the TCRdb D gene call, TRBD1, has no DNA to confirm it. From germline, CDR1 is LGHNA and CDR2 YNFKEQ. The CDR3 is 18 residues long.

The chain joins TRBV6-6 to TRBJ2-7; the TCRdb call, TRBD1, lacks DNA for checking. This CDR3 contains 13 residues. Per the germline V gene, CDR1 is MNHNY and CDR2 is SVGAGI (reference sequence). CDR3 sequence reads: CASRGREAREQYF.

CDR3 sequence reads: CASSPTGDGNEKLFF. The rearrangement links TRBV4-3 to TRBJ1-4; the D call of TRBD1 rests on TCRdb alone, since no DNA is present to check it. The CDR3 totals 15 residues. Germline values: CDR1 LGHNA, CDR2 YSLEER.

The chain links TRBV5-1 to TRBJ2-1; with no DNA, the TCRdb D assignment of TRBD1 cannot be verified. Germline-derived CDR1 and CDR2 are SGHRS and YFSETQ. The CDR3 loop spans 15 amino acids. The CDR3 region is CASSLDRGGINEQFF. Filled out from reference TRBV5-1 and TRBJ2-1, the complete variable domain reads KAGVTQTPRYLIKTRGQQVTLSCSPISGHRSVSWYQQTPGQGLQFLFEYFSETQRNKGNFPGRFSGRQFSNSRSEMNVSTLELGDSALYLCASSLDRGGINEQFFGPGTRLTVL.

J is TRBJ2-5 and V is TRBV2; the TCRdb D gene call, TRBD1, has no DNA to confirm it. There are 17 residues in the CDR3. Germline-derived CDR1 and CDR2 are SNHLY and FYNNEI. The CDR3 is CASSQSAGTGHQETQYF.

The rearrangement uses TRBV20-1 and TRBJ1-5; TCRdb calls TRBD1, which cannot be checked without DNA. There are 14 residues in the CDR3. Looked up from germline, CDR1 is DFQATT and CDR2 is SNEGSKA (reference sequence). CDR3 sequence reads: CSGTGTGGDQPQHF.

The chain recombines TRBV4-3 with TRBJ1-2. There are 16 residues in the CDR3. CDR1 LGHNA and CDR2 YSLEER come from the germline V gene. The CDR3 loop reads CASSQREGVRRDGYTF.

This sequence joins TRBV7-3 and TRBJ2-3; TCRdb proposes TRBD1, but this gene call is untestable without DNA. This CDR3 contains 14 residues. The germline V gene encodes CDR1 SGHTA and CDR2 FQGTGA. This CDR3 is CASSAQTGLDTQYF.

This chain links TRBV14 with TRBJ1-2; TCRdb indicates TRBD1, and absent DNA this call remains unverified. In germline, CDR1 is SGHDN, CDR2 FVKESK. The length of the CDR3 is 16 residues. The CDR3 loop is CASSPYTGGRGYGYTF.

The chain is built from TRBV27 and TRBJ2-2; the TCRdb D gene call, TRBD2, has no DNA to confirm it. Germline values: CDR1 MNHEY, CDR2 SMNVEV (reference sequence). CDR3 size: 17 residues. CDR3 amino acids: CASSIQYSGRLTGELFF.

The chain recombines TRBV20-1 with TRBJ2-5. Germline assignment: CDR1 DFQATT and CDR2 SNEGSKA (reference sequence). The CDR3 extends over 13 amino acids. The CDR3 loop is CSARGRIQETQYF.

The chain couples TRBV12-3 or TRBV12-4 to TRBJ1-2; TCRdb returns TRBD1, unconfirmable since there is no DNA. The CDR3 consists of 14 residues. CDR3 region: CASSTGGLDYGYTF.

The CDR3 here is CASSKGRKHLQETQYF. The gene calls are TRBV19 and TRBJ2-5; checking the TCRdb D call of TRBD2 is not possible without DNA. CDR1 LNHDA and CDR2 SQIVND come from the germline V gene (reference sequence). This CDR3 is built from 16 residues.

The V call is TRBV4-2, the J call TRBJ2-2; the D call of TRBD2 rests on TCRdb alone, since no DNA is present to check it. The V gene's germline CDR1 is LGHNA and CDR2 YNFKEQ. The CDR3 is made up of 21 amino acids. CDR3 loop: CASSPEPRLNQAGVITGELFF.

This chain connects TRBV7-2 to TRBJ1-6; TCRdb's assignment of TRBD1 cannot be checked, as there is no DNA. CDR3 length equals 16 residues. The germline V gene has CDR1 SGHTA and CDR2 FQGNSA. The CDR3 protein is CASSYYPGQGAQPLHF.

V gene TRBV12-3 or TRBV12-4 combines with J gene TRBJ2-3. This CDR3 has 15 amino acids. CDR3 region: CASSLSDSYTDTQYF.

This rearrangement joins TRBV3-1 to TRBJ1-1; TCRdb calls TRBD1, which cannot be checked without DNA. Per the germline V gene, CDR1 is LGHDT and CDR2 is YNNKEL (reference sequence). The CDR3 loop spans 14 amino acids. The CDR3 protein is CASSQETGGGTAFF.

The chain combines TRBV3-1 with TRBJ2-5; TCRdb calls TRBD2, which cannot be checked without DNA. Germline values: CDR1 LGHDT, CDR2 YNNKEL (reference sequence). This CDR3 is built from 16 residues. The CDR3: CASSQTSGGVPVTQYF.